This note documents a single T cell receptor (beta chain) sequence. The data were produced by immunoSEQ multiplex PCR, yet TCRdb's version contains in-frame clones alone and is incomplete. This table has around 60,000 clones, over 80% appearing once. The data originate from a study of T cell changes during pregnancy in multiple sclerosis. Trimming removed 1 base at V and 5 bases at J, with 10 bases between. The germline CDR1 and CDR2 sequences are KGHSH and LQKENI. The CDR3 has 14 residues. The receptor's source is a female donor in good health, enrolled as a control in a pregnancy study. This chain uses TRBV18 with TRBJ2-3, with a possible D match to TRBD1 (6 bases). Sequences were derived from peripheral blood, sampled in the second trimester of pregnancy. The CDR3 is CASSPQGVGDTQYF. CDR3 DNA sequence: TGTGCCAGCTCACCACAGGGGGTTGGAGATACGCAGTATTTT.